This TCR beta chain was identified in a study of shared clonotypes between healthy human individuals. The study used 80 million to 100 million PBMCs per unsorted sample for genomic DNA. The deep-level immunoSEQ assay was used. Replicate PCRs for unsorted PBMC used approximately 300 ng DNA (approximately 30,000 T cell genomes). Some clones are missing from TCRdb's copy, which holds only in-frame ones; the method was immunoSEQ multiplex PCR. The sample has about 600,000 clones, roughly 79% seen once. The CDR3 has 12 amino acids. Trimming took off 4 bases at V and 9 bases at J, with 13 bases between the two ends. Per germline, CDR1 SGHAT and CDR2 FQNNGV.

This TCR came from a woman between 35 and 50 years old in good health. Some clones in this sample may be carry-over from other donors' samples. Material for sequencing was PBMCs. J is TRBJ2-7 and V is TRBV11-2; tentative D call: TRBD1 (6 bases). In DNA form, the CDR3 reads TGTGCCAGCAGCTCACAGGGAATGGGGCAGTACTTC. Protein product: CASSSQGMGQYF.